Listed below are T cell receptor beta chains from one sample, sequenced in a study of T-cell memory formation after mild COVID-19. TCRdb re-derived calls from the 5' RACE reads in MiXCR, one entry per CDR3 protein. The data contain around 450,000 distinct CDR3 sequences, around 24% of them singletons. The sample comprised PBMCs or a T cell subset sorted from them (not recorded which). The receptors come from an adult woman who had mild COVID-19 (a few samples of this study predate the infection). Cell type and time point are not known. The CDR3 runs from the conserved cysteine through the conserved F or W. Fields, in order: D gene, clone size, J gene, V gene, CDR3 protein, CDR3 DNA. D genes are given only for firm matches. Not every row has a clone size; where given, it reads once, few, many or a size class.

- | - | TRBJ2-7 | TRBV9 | CASSVGQAPSSYEQYF | TGTGCCAGCAGCGTAGGACAGGCCCCTAGCTCCTACGAGCAGTACTTC
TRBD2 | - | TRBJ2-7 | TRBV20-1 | CSARDLAGKVYEQYF | TGCAGTGCTAGAGATCTAGCGGGAAAAGTCTACGAGCAGTACTTC
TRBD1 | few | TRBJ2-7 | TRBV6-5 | CASSYDRTGVGYEQYF | TGTGCCAGCAGTTACGACAGGACAGGGGTTGGCTACGAGCAGTACTTC
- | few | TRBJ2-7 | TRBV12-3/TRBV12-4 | CASSLGGQGGSYEQYF | TGTGCCAGCAGTTTAGGTGGTCAGGGGGGATCCTACGAGCAGTACTTC
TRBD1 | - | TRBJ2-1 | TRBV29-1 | CSVQTGGFLFF | TGCAGCGTCCAAACAGGGGGCTTTCTGTTCTTC
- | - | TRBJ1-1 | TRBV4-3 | CASSQEGSGILGTEAFF | TGCGCCAGCAGCCAAGAAGGTTCGGGAATCTTGGGTACTGAAGCTTTCTTT
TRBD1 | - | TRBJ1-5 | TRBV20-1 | CSASGAHGTAFNQPQHF | TGCAGTGCTAGTGGGGCACACGGGACAGCCTTCAATCAGCCCCAGCATTTT
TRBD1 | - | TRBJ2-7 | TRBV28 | CASRTGGENEQYF | TGTGCCAGCAGGACAGGGGGCGAGAACGAGCAGTACTTC
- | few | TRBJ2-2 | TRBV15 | CATSRERTANTGELFF | TGTGCCACCAGCAGAGAGCGGACAGCGAACACCGGGGAGCTGTTTTTT
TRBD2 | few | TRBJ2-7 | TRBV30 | CAWSVRLAGVEQYF | TGTGCCTGGAGTGTAAGACTAGCGGGAGTCGAGCAGTACTTC
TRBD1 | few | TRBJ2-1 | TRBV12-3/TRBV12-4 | CASGGTGPYNEQFF | TGTGCCAGCGGGGGGACAGGGCCCTACAATGAGCAGTTCTTC
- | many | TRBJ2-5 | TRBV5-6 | CASSLGKETQYF | TGTGCCAGCAGCTTGGGGAAGGAGACCCAGTACTTC
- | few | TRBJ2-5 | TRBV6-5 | CASSYSSISGRETQYF | TGTGCCAGCAGTTACTCGAGTATCTCTGGGAGGGAGACCCAGTACTTC
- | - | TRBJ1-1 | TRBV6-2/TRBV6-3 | CASSSNMFAGPTEAFF | TGTGCCAGCAGTTCCAACATGTTCGCGGGTCCCACTGAAGCTTTCTTT
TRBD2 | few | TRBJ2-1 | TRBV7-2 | CASSLGGLAGGRNEQFF | TGTGCCAGCAGCTTAGGCGGCTTAGCGGGGGGTCGAAATGAGCAGTTCTTC
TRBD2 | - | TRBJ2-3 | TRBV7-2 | CASSSVLVLAGDPTDTQYF | TGTGCCAGCAGCTCAGTCTTAGTACTAGCGGGAGACCCCACAGATACGCAGTATTTT
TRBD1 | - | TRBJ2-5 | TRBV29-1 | CSVVLGQGAQETQYF | TGCAGCGTTGTCCTTGGACAGGGCGCCCAAGAGACCCAGTACTTC
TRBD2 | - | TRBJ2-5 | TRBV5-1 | CASSLTSVFQETQYF | TGCGCCAGCAGCTTGACTAGCGTCTTCCAAGAGACCCAGTACTTC
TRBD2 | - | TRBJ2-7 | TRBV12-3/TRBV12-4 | CASGGPYEQYF | TGTGCGTCGGGGGGGCCCTACGAGCAGTACTTC
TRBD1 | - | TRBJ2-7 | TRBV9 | CASSATGSPYEQYF | TGTGCCAGCAGCGCGACAGGGTCCCCCTACGAGCAGTACTTC
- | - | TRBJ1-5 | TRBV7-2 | CASSSTSGSNQPQHF | TGTGCCAGCAGCTCTACCAGTGGTAGCAATCAGCCCCAGCATTTT
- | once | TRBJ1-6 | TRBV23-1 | CASKVPQKGDSPLHF | TGCGCCAGCAAAGTCCCACAAAAGGGCGATTCACCCCTCCACTTT
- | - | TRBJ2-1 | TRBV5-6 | CASRTSSYNEQFF | TGTGCCAGCAGGACGTCTTCCTACAATGAGCAGTTCTTC
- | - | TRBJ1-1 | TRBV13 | CASSLVGVRNPEAFF | TGTGCCAGCAGCTTAGTGGGGGTCCGGAACCCTGAAGCTTTCTTT
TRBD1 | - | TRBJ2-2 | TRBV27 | CASRQGGTGELFF | TGTGCCAGCAGACAGGGGGGCACCGGGGAGCTGTTTTTT
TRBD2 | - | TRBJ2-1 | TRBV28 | CASSGWIGLAGGVEQFF | TGTGCCAGCAGTGGATGGATCGGACTAGCGGGAGGGGTTGAGCAGTTCTTC
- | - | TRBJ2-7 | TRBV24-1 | CATSVLQGSPYEQYF | TGTGCCACCAGTGTGCTCCAGGGGAGCCCCTACGAGCAGTACTTC
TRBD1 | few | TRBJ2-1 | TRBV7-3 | CASSSTSGQGDNEQFF | TGTGCCAGCAGCAGCACCTCGGGACAGGGGGACAATGAGCAGTTCTTC
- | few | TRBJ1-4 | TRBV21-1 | CASSKDSDQGGGEKLFF | TGTGCCAGCAGCAAAGATTCGGATCAGGGCGGCGGTGAAAAACTGTTTTTT
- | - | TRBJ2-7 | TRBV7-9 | CASSFRTADEQYF | TGTGCCAGCAGCTTTCGGACAGCGGACGAGCAGTACTTC
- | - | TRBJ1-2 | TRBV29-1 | CSVVANRESGYTF | TGCAGCGTTGTTGCAAACAGGGAGTCCGGCTACACCTTC
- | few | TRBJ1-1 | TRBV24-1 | CATSDPRAGNTEAFF | TGTGCCACCAGTGATCCTCGGGCAGGTAACACTGAAGCTTTCTTT
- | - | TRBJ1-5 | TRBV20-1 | CSARSNYRDNQPQHF | TGCAGTGCTAGGAGCAACTACAGGGATAATCAGCCCCAGCATTTT
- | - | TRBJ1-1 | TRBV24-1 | CATSDLRATEAFF | TGTGCCACCAGTGATTTGCGGGCCACTGAAGCTTTCTTT
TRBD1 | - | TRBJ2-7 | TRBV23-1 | CASSGTGGDDRQDGQYF | TGCGCCAGCAGTGGGACAGGGGGCGACGACCGGCAAGATGGGCAGTACTTC
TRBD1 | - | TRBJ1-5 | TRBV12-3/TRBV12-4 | CASSLQGRRGSNQPQHF | TGTGCCAGCAGTCTACAGGGGCGGCGGGGTAGCAATCAGCCCCAGCATTTT
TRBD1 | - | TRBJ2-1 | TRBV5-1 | CASSLADRGDEQFF | TGCGCCAGCAGCTTGGCTGACAGGGGCGATGAGCAGTTCTTC
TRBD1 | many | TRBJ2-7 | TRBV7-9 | CASSSKGTGLGTYEQYF | TGTGCCAGCAGCTCAAAAGGGACAGGGTTAGGGACCTACGAGCAGTACTTC
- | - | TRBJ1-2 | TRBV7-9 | CASSLHGGRYGYTF | TGTGCCAGCAGCCTCCATGGGGGCCGCTATGGCTACACCTTC
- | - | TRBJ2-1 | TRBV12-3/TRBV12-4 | CASSAEVDPYNEQFF | TGTGCCAGCAGTGCGGAAGTGGATCCGTACAATGAGCAGTTCTTC
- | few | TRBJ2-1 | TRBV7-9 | CASSPIPQRTSYNEQFF | TGTGCCAGCAGCCCCATCCCCCAGCGAACCTCCTACAATGAGCAGTTCTTC
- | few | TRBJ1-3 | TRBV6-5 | CASSPYRGSSGNTIYF | TGTGCCAGCAGCCCATACCGGGGGAGCTCTGGAAACACCATATATTTT
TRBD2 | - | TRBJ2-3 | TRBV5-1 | CASYPGGPTDTQYF | TGCGCCAGCTACCCGGGAGGGCCTACAGATACGCAGTATTTT
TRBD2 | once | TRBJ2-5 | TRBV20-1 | CSAPERGTQETQYF | TGCAGTGCTCCCGAGCGGGGGACACAAGAGACCCAGTACTTC
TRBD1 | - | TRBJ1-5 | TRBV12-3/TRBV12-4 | CASANFQGADQPQHF | TGTGCCAGCGCCAACTTCCAGGGGGCCGATCAGCCCCAGCATTTT
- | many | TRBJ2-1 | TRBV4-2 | CASSQDSETPRGQFF | TGTGCCAGCAGCCAAGATTCGGAGACACCGAGGGGGCAGTTCTTC
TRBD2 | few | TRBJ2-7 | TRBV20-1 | CSARGLAAYSYEQYF | TGCAGTGCTAGAGGACTAGCGGCCTACTCCTACGAGCAGTACTTC
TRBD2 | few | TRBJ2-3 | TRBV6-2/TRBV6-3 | CASSLASGYGADTQYF | TGTGCCAGCAGTTTAGCTAGCGGATACGGGGCAGATACGCAGTATTTT
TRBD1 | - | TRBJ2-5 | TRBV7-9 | CASSPDRARETQYF | TGTGCCAGCAGCCCAGACAGGGCAAGGGAGACCCAGTACTTC
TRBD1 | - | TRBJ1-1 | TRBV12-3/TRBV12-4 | CASTDRGDTEAFF | TGTGCCAGCACCGACAGGGGTGACACTGAAGCTTTCTTT
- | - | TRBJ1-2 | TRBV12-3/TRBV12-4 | CASSFEAYGYTF | TGTGCCAGCAGTTTCGAGGCCTATGGCTACACCTTC
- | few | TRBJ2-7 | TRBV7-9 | CASSLAGTLEQYF | TGTGCCAGCAGCTTAGCAGGGACTCTCGAGCAGTACTTC
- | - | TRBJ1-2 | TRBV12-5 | CASGLGQGGGYTF | TGTGCTAGTGGTTTGGGTCAGGGTGGTGGCTACACCTTC
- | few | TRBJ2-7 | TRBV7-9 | CASSTTGHSYEQYF | TGTGCCAGCAGCACCACCGGGCACTCCTACGAGCAGTACTTC